Following are 8 T cell receptor beta chains from one sample sequenced in a study of blood T cell repertoires in COVID-19. Sequenced by immunoSEQ multiplex PCR; TCRdb stores in-frame clones only, minus some. The table shows 9,700 or so clones, with about four fifths occurring only once. Sequencing was done on a sample of peripheral blood. The receptors derive from a man aged 65 to 85 with active COVID-19.

The V call is TRBV7-2, the J call TRBJ2-7; 10 bases match TRBD2. The CDR3 extends over 17 amino acids. V shed 5 bases, J shed 6 bases, and the junction held 16 bases outside the gene matches. Germline V gives CDR1 SGHTA, CDR2 FQGNSA. In DNA form, the CDR3 reads TGTGCCAGCAGCCCGAGGGAGGTAGCGGGAGGCCGCGGCGAGCAGTACTTC. Its protein product is CASSPREVAGGRGEQYF.

The chain joins TRBV18 to TRBJ2-5; TRBD2 matches at 7 bases. The DNA matches TRBJ2-7 better at its end, which makes the J call doubtful. This CDR3 has 16 amino acids. Germline-derived CDR1 and CDR2 are KGHSH and LQKENI. As DNA, the CDR3 is TGTGCCAGCTCACCACTTGGGGCGGGAGCATCCTACGAGCAGTACTTC. This gives the protein CASSPLGAGASYEQYF.

This rearrangement joins TRBV30 to TRBJ2-5; the match to TRBD1 covers 8 bases. The CDR3 contains 14 residues. V shed 1 base, J shed 4 bases, and the junction held 5 bases outside the gene matches. Germline V gene data show CDR1 as GTSNPN and CDR2 as SVGIG (reference sequence). The CDR3 spells CAWSGGTGRETQYF. CDR3 DNA sequence: TGTGCCTGGAGTGGGGGGACAGGTAGAGAGACCCAGTACTTC.

The chain uses TRBV9 and TRBJ2-5; 14 bases are shared with TRBD2. The V gene end was trimmed by 3 bases and the J gene end by 4 bases; junction bases not matched to a gene: 11. The germline CDR1 and CDR2 sequences are SGDLS and YYNGEE. This CDR3 is 18 amino acids long. CDR3 amino acids: CASSGSRGLAGEGETQYF. The CDR3 nucleotides are TGTGCCAGCAGCGGTAGTAGGGGACTAGCGGGAGAGGGAGAGACCCAGTACTTC.

This clone was detected only a few times. This chain joins TRBV27 and TRBJ2-7; 8 bases match TRBD1. CDR3 length equals 13 residues. Unmatched junction bases numbered 3, after V lost 2 bases and J lost 6 bases. Germline V gene sequence: CDR1 MNHEY, CDR2 SMNVEV (reference sequence). The CDR3 protein is CASSLVQGVEQYF. In DNA form, the CDR3 reads TGTGCCAGCAGTTTAGTACAGGGGGTCGAGCAGTACTTC.

This chain connects TRBV19 to TRBJ2-1; 9 bases line up with TRBD2. V gave up 8 bases and J gave up 4 bases; unmatched junction bases: 6. Germline loops: CDR1 LNHDA, CDR2 SQIVND (reference sequence). The CDR3 spans 14 residues. The CDR3: CASRGREGYNEQFF. CDR3 DNA: TGTGCCAGTCGAGGGCGGGAGGGTTACAATGAGCAGTTCTTC.

J is TRBJ2-7 and V is TRBV7-2; 7 bases map to TRBD1. Germline-derived CDR1 and CDR2 are SGHTA and FQGNSA. The V segment lost 2 bases and the J segment 7 bases; nucleotides outside the gene matches: 5. The CDR3 extends over 13 amino acids. For the CDR3, the DNA is TGTGCCAGCAGCTTACGACAGGGAAAAGAGCAGTACTTC. Protein product: CASSLRQGKEQYF.

The genes are TRBV7-2 and TRBJ2-7; 7 bases line up with TRBD1. Germline V gene data show CDR1 as SGHTA and CDR2 as FQGNSA. J was trimmed by 2 bases and V by 1 base; bases with no gene match: 5. The CDR3 has 15 residues. CDR3 protein: CASSLVSTGTYEQYF. The CDR3 DNA is TGTGCCAGCAGCTTAGTCTCGACAGGGACCTACGAGCAGTACTTC.